The T cell receptor beta chain described here comes from a study of CD8 T cells in ankylosing spondylitis. Whole-study results and caveats: What appeared characteristic of ankylosing spondylitis blood was a TCR beta motif of 7 or 8 highly homologous variants. Earlier work had already found some motif variants in reactive arthritis synovial fluid and blood.

A single record per CDR3 protein comes from TCRdb applying MiXCR to the 5' RACE reads. Of 800,000 to 900,000 distinct CDR3 sequences listed, approximately 12% are singletons. This clonotype has only a few counts. The target antigen is unknown. One junction end disagrees with the germline gene, perhaps due to a read error. The source material was blood, either unsorted or a sorted T cell fraction (not recorded which). The clonotype was recovered from a male donor with ankylosing spondylitis.

CDR3 loop: CASSPEGGVIRF. In nucleotides, the CDR3 is TGTGCCAGCAGCCCCGAGGGAGGTGTTATCAGATTC. The J gene is TRBJ1-2, the V gene TRBV7-9; the D is unclear. This CDR3 has 12 residues. Germline values: CDR1 SEHNR, CDR2 FQNEAQ (reference sequence).